This TCR beta chain was captured by sequencing in a study of T cell repertoires in cytomegalovirus infection. Study context: Public TCR beta signatures marked donors with CMV infection and the matching HLA.

A word on this clonotype: Its antigen is unknown.

TCRdb reprocessed the reads with MiXCR, giving one entry per CDR3 protein. The sample includes fewer than 900,000 distinct CDR3 sequences, about 27% of them seen just once. Study-wide findings and caveats: Clonotype analysis showed dominance of the ex vivo response by HLA-C-restricted CMV-specific TCR beta clonotypes.

From germline, CDR1 is SGHTA and CDR2 FQGNSA. This CDR3 region has 16 residues. The trim removed 5 bases at V and 0 bases at J, leaving 6 bases unmatched. The sequences come from cultured CD8+ T cells from PBMCs, collected from culture after CMV antigen stimulation. This chain links TRBV7-2 with TRBJ2-2, with 7 bases matching TRBD1. The receptor was isolated from a human donor in good health (CMV status not recorded). Some clones in this sample may be carry-over from other donors' samples. In nucleotides, the CDR3 is TGTGCCAGCAGCCAAGGAGACAGGGCGAACACCGGGGAGCTGTTTTTT. Translation gives CASSQGDRANTGELFF. Full variable domain (outside the CDR3, taken from reference TRBV7-2 and TRBJ2-2): GAGVSQSPSNKVTEKGKDVELRCDPISGHTALYWYRQSLGQGLEFLIYFQGNSAPDKSGLPSDRFSAERTGGSVSTLTIQRTQQEDSAVYLCASSQGDRANTGELFFGEGSRLTVL.